This entry lists 6 T cell receptor beta chains sequenced from one sample in a study of CD8 T cells in Susac syndrome. Reverse transcription of roughly 0.5 to 1 ug RNA used random hexamers. TCRdb reprocessed the immunoSEQ multiplex PCR reads via MiXCR and lists one record per CDR3 protein. The sample contains under 90,000 distinct CDR3 sequences, 90% to 95% of which appear only once. The material sequenced was CD4+ T cells from PBMCs. The receptors come from a human donor with Susac syndrome.

The chain carries TRBV2 and TRBJ2-4; either TRBD1 or TRBD2 may fit D (5 bases each). This CDR3 has 12 residues. V lost 4 bases, J lost 7 bases, and 8 bases lay in between. Germline lookup yields CDR1 SNHLY and CDR2 FYNNEI. The chain's CDR3 is CASSGGTNIQYF. Here the CDR3 DNA reads TGTGCCAGCAGTGGGGGGACGAACATTCAGTACTTC.

V is TRBV3-1 and J is TRBJ2-1; weak D call: TRBD2 (5 bases). The CDR3 extends over 14 amino acids. Germline CDR1 and CDR2: LGHDT and YNNKEL (reference sequence). Trimming pared 2 bases from V and 6 bases from J, leaving 11 bases between. The CDR3 DNA follows: TGTGCCAGCAGCCAATCACTAGTGCTCAATGAGCAGTTCTTC. This sequence encodes CASSQSLVLNEQFF.

CDR3 bases: TGTGCCACCAGCAGAGATCTGGTGGCGACAGGAGGAAGCACTGAAGCTTTCTTT. The encoded protein is CATSRDLVATGGSTEAFF. The chain has TRBV15 and TRBJ1-1; tentatively, D is TRBD1 (6 bases). The CDR3 sequence is 18 residues long. The germline V gene encodes CDR1 LNHNV and CDR2 YYDKDF (reference sequence). Trimming took 0 bases from V and 4 from J, leaving 21 bases between them.

The chain uses TRBV20-1 and TRBJ2-1; D is perhaps TRBD2 (6 bases). The germline V and J ends were trimmed by 5 bases and 9 bases, with 20 bases remaining between them. This CDR3 has 14 amino acids. Germline CDR1 DFQATT, CDR2 SNEGSKA (reference sequence). The CDR3 protein is CSAPGGPGGSEQFF. The CDR3, as DNA: TGCAGTGCTCCGGGCGGCCCCGGAGGGAGTGAGCAGTTCTTC.

This sequence joins TRBV20-1 and TRBJ2-3; 7 bases align to TRBD2. The germline gives CDR1 DFQATT, CDR2 SNEGSKA (reference sequence). This CDR3 is 15 amino acids long. With V trimmed by 4 bases and J by 6 bases, 13 bases remained unmatched. Here the CDR3 DNA reads TGCAGTGCTACAAAACCCAAAGCGGGAATGGATACGCAGTATTTT. Its translation is CSATKPKAGMDTQYF.

J is TRBJ1-3 and V is TRBV24-1; a weak D match, TRBD1 (5 bases). V dropped 9 bases and J dropped 0 bases, with 20 bases sitting between them. Germline-derived CDR1 and CDR2 are KGHDR and SFDVKD. The CDR3 consists of 17 residues. The CDR3 loop reads CATPGVAGTTSGNTIYF. The DNA of the CDR3 is TGTGCCACCCCCGGGGTGGCGGGGACGACCTCTGGAAACACCATATATTTT.